This T cell receptor beta chain was retrieved from a study of blood T cell repertoires in COVID-19. V was shortened by 6 bases and J by 8 bases, with 17 bases between the two germline ends. The CDR3 is 14 residues long. Looked up from germline, CDR1 is KGHDR and CDR2 is SFDVKD. The table came from immunoSEQ multiplex PCR; TCRdb's copy has only in-frame clones and leaves some out. Here the sample spans approximately 240,000 clones, around four fifths being singletons. The source of this sequence is an elderly woman with active or convalescent COVID-19. The chain joins TRBV24-1 to TRBJ2-3, with a weak D call TRBD1 (6 bases). The sequencing input was peripheral blood. CDR3 nucleotide sequence: TGTGCCACCAGTAAAGGGGGAATTTGGGGTACGCAGTATTTT. It is translated as CATSKGGIWGTQYF.